This T cell receptor beta chain was recovered during a study of T cells expressing NK-cell markers (dated by TCRdb to the early 2020s). For the wider study: About 8 donors provided sorted CD3+CD56+NKG2C+, CD3+CD56+NKG2C- and CD3+CD56-NKG2C+ T-cell subsets, whose TCR beta-chain repertoires were profiled. Most of the eight sequenced donors were HCMV-seropositive and one was HCMV-seronegative. The libraries were sequenced on Illumina HiSeq 2000/2500, MiSeq or NextSeq, producing 2 x 150 bp reads. The study sequenced eight donors, all healthy volunteers chosen at random: three men and five women. Overall results and qualifications from the work: It remained unclear whether the expanded NKG2C-expressing T cell clones were specific for HCMV antigens. In roughly six donors, the dominant CD3+CD56+NKG2C+ clonotypes ranked among the top 10 CD8+ clonotypes, making up 1.0-7.0% of CD8+ T cells. Those dominant clonotypes were again the most abundant among CD3+CD56-NKG2C+ cells in four donors, at about 28.3-65%.

HCMV serostatus was determined by detecting HCMV-specific IgG in serum with a commercial ELISA kit. Peripheral blood mononuclear cells were isolated from blood by Ficoll density gradient centrifugation. On this clonotype itself: Its specific antigen is unknown.

CDR3 length: 12 amino acids, cysteine to phenylalanine. The DNA sequence is not available. The germline V gene specifies KGHDR as CDR1 and SFDVKD as CDR2. These reads were obtained on an Illumina HiSeq 2000. TCR beta cDNA libraries were prepared using 5'RACE template switching, which introduced a universal primer site and unique molecular identifiers. cDNA synthesis was primed from the TCR beta constant segment, followed by two successive PCR amplification steps. From the authors' description of their analysis: MIGEC handled demultiplexing of the reads and grouping by UMI, while MiTCR was used to assemble and quantify clonotypes. To remove erroneous sequences, TCR cDNA sequences were retained only when supported by two or more reads. The tcR package was used for downstream repertoire analysis, with clonotypes matched between fractions based on CDR3 nucleotide sequence plus V segment. VDJmatch was used to annotate antigen specificity against VDJdb, with one amino acid substitution in CDR3 allowed. TCRdb reprocessed the sequencing reads and holds a single record per CDR3 protein sequence, with no DNA. These V and J calls rely on TCRdb rather than the paper's analysis. This sample's records show around 380,000 distinct CDR3 sequences. Clones ranked in the top ten supply about 10% of the sample.

This chain is built from TRBV24-1 and TRBJ2-7. Input material: blood T cells: a sorted CD56 or NKG2C T cell subset, CD4+ or CD8+ T cells, or bulk PBMC T cells (not recorded which). The sequence derives from a woman aged 50 to 65 in good health. Donor details come from another sample of the same person, matched by shared clones. This receptor carries the CDR3 CATSDRSSEQYF.